This T cell receptor beta chain was identified during a study of graft-versus-host responses after intestinal transplantation. The repertoire was sequenced with immunoSEQ multiplex PCR; TCRdb's copy has only in-frame clones and lacks some. The sample lists more than 100,000 clones; roughly 95% were seen once. Germline loops: CDR1 LNHDA, CDR2 SQIVND (reference sequence). CDR3 length: 15 amino acids. Notes on the study in general: Early declines in HvG clones that occurred post-transplant were associated with peak circulating GvH clone levels.

This clone has just one count. Its antigen remains unidentified. J is TRBJ2-5 and V is TRBV19, with 7 bases identical to TRBD2. The DNA end is a closer match to TRBJ2-7, so the J assignment may be wrong. Sequences were derived from unstimulated CD8+ T cells sorted from spleen or lymph node cells, sampled before intestinal transplant. The clonotype originates from a human donor who received an intestinal transplant. The CDR3 DNA reads as TGTGCCAGTAGTATAGGTTCGGGAGGAGGCTACGAGCAGTACTTC. This codes for CASSIGSGGGYEQYF.